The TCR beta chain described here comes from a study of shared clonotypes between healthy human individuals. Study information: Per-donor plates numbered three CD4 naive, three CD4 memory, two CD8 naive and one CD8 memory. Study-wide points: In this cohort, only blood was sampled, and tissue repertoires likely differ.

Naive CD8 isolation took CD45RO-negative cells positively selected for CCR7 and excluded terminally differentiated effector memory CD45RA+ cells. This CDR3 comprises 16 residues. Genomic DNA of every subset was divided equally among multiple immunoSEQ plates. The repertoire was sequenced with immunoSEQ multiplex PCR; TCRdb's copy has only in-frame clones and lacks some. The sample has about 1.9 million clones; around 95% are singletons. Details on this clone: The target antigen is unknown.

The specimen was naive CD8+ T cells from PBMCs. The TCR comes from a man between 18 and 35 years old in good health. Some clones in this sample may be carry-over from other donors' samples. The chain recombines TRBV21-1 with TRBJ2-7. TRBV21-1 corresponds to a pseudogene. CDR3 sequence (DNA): TGTGCCAGCAGCAAAGAGGTAGGGCGTCTCTCCTACGAGCAGTACTTC. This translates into CASSKEVGRLSYEQYF.